This is a list of T cell receptor beta chains from one sample in a study of T cells after yellow fever vaccination. One entry per CDR3 protein, called by TCRdb with MiXCR from the 5' RACE reads. Of more than 300,000 distinct CDR3 sequences in the sample, 3.5% to 4.5% were seen once. The sample consisted of PBMCs, taken 15 days after the yellow fever booster vaccination. The receptors were gathered from a man between 18 and 29 years old who received the YFV17D yellow fever vaccine. Both conserved end residues are part of each CDR3. Each record gives: V gene, J gene, CDR3 length, D gene, clone size, CDR3 protein, CDR3 DNA. D genes are given only for firm matches. Where a row states a size, it is once, few, many or the class of an expanded clone; other rows omit it.

>TRBV7-9|TRBJ2-3|15|NA|few
CASSLGGGITDTQYF
TGTGCCAGCAGCTTAGGCGGAGGGATCACAGATACGCAGTATTTT
>TRBV5-1|TRBJ2-5|14|NA|NA
CATTSGLPTETQYF
TGCGCCACCACCTCGGGACTCCCGACGGAGACCCAGTACTTC
>TRBV2|TRBJ2-7|15|NA|NA
CASCITQASSYEQYF
TGTGCCAGCTGTATCACTCAGGCAAGCTCCTACGAGCAGTACTTC
>TRBV20-1|TRBJ2-1|13|TRBD1|many
CSLYGTGDNEQFF
TGCAGCTTGTACGGGACAGGGGACAATGAGCAGTTCTTC
>TRBV29-1|TRBJ2-1|13|NA|many
CSVPSLSLNEQFF
TGCAGCGTTCCTAGCTTATCTCTCAATGAGCAGTTCTTC
>TRBV5-1|TRBJ2-1|14|NA|many
CASTIGQIYNEQFF
TGCGCCAGCACCATCGGACAGATCTACAATGAGCAGTTCTTC
>TRBV15|TRBJ1-2|15|NA|NA
CATSRDMVDSIGYTF
TGTGCCACCAGCAGAGATATGGTGGACAGTATAGGCTACACCTTC
>TRBV6-6|TRBJ1-1|16|NA|few
CASSYSPGRRRTEAFF
TGTGCCAGCAGTTACTCCCCGGGCAGGCGGCGCACTGAAGCTTTCTTT
>TRBV5-1|TRBJ1-1|14|NA|many
CASSVEVMNTEAFF
TGCGCCAGCAGCGTGGAGGTCATGAACACTGAAGCTTTCTTT
>TRBV5-1|TRBJ2-3|17|NA|few
CASSLDLTGGGTDTQYF
TGCGCCAGCAGCTTGGACCTCACCGGGGGAGGCACAGATACGCAGTATTTT
>TRBV6-6|TRBJ1-1|12|NA|few
CASDRTESQAFF
TGTGCCAGTGATCGTACAGAATCCCAAGCTTTCTTT
>TRBV4-1|TRBJ1-1|15|NA|few
CATKLGELLNTEAFF
TGCGCCACCAAACTAGGGGAACTATTGAACACTGAAGCTTTCTTT
>TRBV7-6|TRBJ2-1|17|NA|few
CASSPSIGGRSYNEQFF
TGTGCCAGCAGCCCCTCCATCGGGGGCCGCTCCTACAATGAGCAGTTCTTC
>TRBV7-2|TRBJ1-1|13|TRBD1|few
CASSFDRGTEAFF
TGTGCCAGCAGCTTCGACAGGGGTACTGAAGCTTTCTTT
>TRBV27|TRBJ1-5|15|NA|many
CASSLLQGGSQPQHF
TGTGCCAGCAGTTTATTACAGGGAGGGAGTCAGCCCCAGCATTTT
>TRBV9|TRBJ2-7|16|TRBD1|many
CASSAQTGRSSYEQYF
TGTGCCAGCAGCGCCCAGACAGGGAGATCTTCCTACGAGCAGTACTTC
>TRBV27|TRBJ2-7|14|NA|many
CASSLTGGWYEQYF
TGTGCCAGCAGTTTAACGGGGGGCTGGTACGAGCAGTACTTC
>TRBV3-1|TRBJ1-2|16|TRBD1|NA
CASSQGGTVTNYGYTF
TGTGCCAGCAGCCAGGGAGGGACAGTTACTAACTATGGCTACACCTTC
>TRBV5-1|TRBJ2-7|13|NA|NA
CASRPNGPYEQYF
TGCGCCAGCAGACCCAATGGACCTTACGAGCAGTACTTC
>TRBV20-1|TRBJ2-5|14|NA|NA
CSAPADGNQETQYF
TGCAGTGCTCCGGCAGACGGAAACCAAGAGACCCAGTACTTC
>TRBV5-1|TRBJ1-6|20|NA|NA
CASSLGSGVFKSSYNSPLHF
TGCGCCAGCAGCTTGGGCAGCGGCGTTTTCAAGAGCTCCTATAATTCACCCCTCCACTTT
>TRBV18|TRBJ1-1|14|NA|few
CASSPEAGDTEAFF
TGTGCCAGCTCACCAGAGGCAGGGGATACTGAAGCTTTCTTT
>TRBV9|TRBJ2-6|18|NA|many
CASSPHSYGGAGANVLTF
TGTGCCAGCAGCCCACACTCATACGGGGGCGCTGGGGCCAACGTCCTGACTTTC
>TRBV6-2/TRBV6-3|TRBJ1-5|14|NA|NA
CAISSGYSNQPQHF
TGTGCCATTTCCTCAGGGTATAGCAATCAGCCCCAGCATTTT
>TRBV5-1|TRBJ2-1|15|TRBD1|many
CASSLGQGVYNEQFF
TGCGCCAGCAGCTTAGGACAGGGGGTCTACAATGAGCAGTTCTTC
>TRBV5-1|TRBJ2-1|15|NA|NA
CASSLEWVSYNEQFF
TGCGCCAGCAGCTTGGAGTGGGTCTCCTACAATGAGCAGTTCTTC
>TRBV25-1|TRBJ2-5|15|NA|few
CASSRTGTFQETQYF
TGTGCCAGCAGTAGGACCGGGACTTTCCAAGAGACCCAGTACTTC
>TRBV7-2|TRBJ1-3|17|NA|NA
CASSLAWDYYSGNTIYF
TGTGCCAGCAGCTTAGCGTGGGATTACTACTCTGGAAACACCATATATTTT
>TRBV4-3|TRBJ2-3|17|TRBD1|many
CASSQEGDREGPDTQYF
TGCGCCAGCAGCCAAGAAGGGGACAGGGAGGGCCCAGATACGCAGTATTTT
>TRBV6-6|TRBJ2-3|13|NA|NA
CASSYLPRDEQYF
TGTGCCAGCAGTTATCTACCCCGGGACGAGCAGTATTTT
>TRBV21-1|TRBJ1-5|17|NA|many
CASSKVAGQGGNQPQHF
TGTGCCAGCAGCAAAGTAGCGGGACAGGGAGGAAACCAGCCCCAGCATTTT
>TRBV5-1|TRBJ2-3|15|TRBD1|NA
CASSLVSDRGDTQYF
TGCGCCAGCAGCTTAGTTTCGGACAGGGGTGATACGCAGTATTTT
>TRBV18|TRBJ1-3|14|NA|few
CASSLGNSGNTIYF
TGTGCCAGCTCTCTCGGGAACTCTGGAAACACCATATATTTT
>TRBV12-3/TRBV12-4|TRBJ1-4|15|NA|NA
CASTSGPPSDEKLFF
TGTGCCAGCACCTCTGGACCACCTTCGGACGAAAAACTGTTTTTT
>TRBV7-2|TRBJ2-7|15|TRBD2|NA
CASSFAVAGPYEQYF
TGTGCCAGCAGCTTCGCGGTAGCGGGGCCCTACGAGCAGTACTTC